The clone carrying this T cell receptor (beta chain) occurred a few times. TCRdb itself ran the 5' RACE reads through MiXCR, one entry per CDR3 protein. This sample yields approximately 290,000 distinct CDR3 sequences, of which roughly a fifth are seen a single time; over 20% belongs to the top ten. The record originates from a study of T-cell memory formation after mild COVID-19. V was cut by 4 bases and J by 2 bases, with 15 bases left in between. Germline CDR1 and CDR2: SGHRS and YFSETQ. The CDR3 runs to 15 residues. The chain couples TRBV5-1 to TRBJ2-5; a weak D match, TRBD2 (6 bases). The sample was PBMCs or a T cell subset sorted from them (not recorded which). This TCR was sampled from a man between 18 and 35 years old who had mild COVID-19 (a few samples of this study predate the infection). Cell type and time point are not known. DNA for the CDR3: TGCGCCAGCAGCCTGGAGGGCGGTTCTCAAGAGACCCAGTACTTC. As protein: CASSLEGGSQETQYF.